This entry lists 24 T cell receptor beta chains sequenced from one sample in a study of blood T cell repertoires in COVID-19. Repertoires were generated with immunoSEQ multiplex PCR, while TCRdb's copy carries only in-frame clones and drops some. The repertoire holds 150,000 to 200,000 clones, roughly 87% seen once, with around 8% in the top ten. Material for sequencing was peripheral blood. The receptors derive from a woman aged 60-70 years with COVID-19, enrolled during active disease.

The chain is built from TRBV11-2 and TRBJ2-5; 11 bases are shared with TRBD2. The CDR3 is 16 amino acids. Germline V CDR1 and CDR2: SGHAT, FQNNGV. V lost 1 base and J lost 2; bases outside the gene matches: 3. CDR3 protein: CASSLGSGGAQETQYF. The CDR3 DNA follows: TGTGCCAGCAGCTTAGGTAGCGGGGGGGCTCAAGAGACCCAGTACTTC.

A remark on this clone: Within the sample, other DNA sequences also encode this same CDR3. The chain carries TRBV27 and TRBJ2-2; 8 bases are a match to TRBD2. The germline CDR1 and CDR2 sequences are MNHEY and SMNVEV (reference sequence). The CDR3 has 16 amino acids. Germline trimming cut 2 bases from V and 4 bases from J; bases unmatched to any gene: 6. DNA for the CDR3: TGTGCCAGCAGTTTACTTCTAGCGGGCGGCACCGGGGAGCTGTTTTTT. It translates to CASSLLLAGGTGELFF.

V gene TRBV7-8 combines with J gene TRBJ1-2, with TRBD1 identical over 11 bases. CDR3 length: 16 residues. V was clipped by 2 bases and J by 5 bases; unmatched bases: 7. Germline V gene sequence: CDR1 SGHVS, CDR2 FQNEAQ. In DNA, the CDR3 is TGTGCCAGCAGCTTAAGGGACAGGGGGTTTAGGTATGGCTACACCTTC. The encoded protein is CASSLRDRGFRYGYTF.

The rearrangement links TRBV4-3 to TRBJ2-2; TRBD1 matches at 10 bases. Germline V CDR1 and CDR2: LGHNA, YSLEER. The CDR3 extends over 18 amino acids. V lost 4 bases and J lost 0; bases outside the gene matches: 8. The CDR3 DNA reads as TGCGCCAGCAGCCCGGGACAGGGGTTTTATTCGAACACCGGGGAGCTGTTTTTT. Amino acids: CASSPGQGFYSNTGELFF.

The sample holds a few counts of this clone. V usage is TRBV19 and J usage is TRBJ1-2; the match to TRBD1 covers 12 bases. The CDR3 has 14 residues. The germline gives CDR1 LNHDA, CDR2 SQIVND (reference sequence). The J segment lost 4 bases and the V segment lost 7 bases, leaving 4 bases of the junction unmatched. Here the CDR3 reads CASIGTGGFYGYTF. CDR3 bases: TGTGCCAGTATCGGGACAGGGGGCTTCTATGGCTACACCTTC.

This chain links TRBV6-5 with TRBJ1-1, with TRBD1 identical over 9 bases. The J segment lost 5 bases and the V segment lost 6 bases, leaving 10 bases of the junction unmatched. The CDR3 has 15 amino acids. Germline assignment: CDR1 MNHEY and CDR2 SVGAGI. The CDR3 is CASSRPTGGSTEAFF. DNA for the CDR3: TGTGCCAGCAGCCGCCCTACAGGGGGCTCAACTGAAGCTTTCTTT.

The gene calls are TRBV19 and TRBJ1-3; no clear D. The CDR3 has 14 amino acids. V lost 5 bases to trimming and J lost 0 bases, with 8 bases between them. Germline V CDR1 and CDR2: LNHDA, SQIVND (reference sequence). The CDR3, as DNA: TGTGCCAGTAGTTCCCGGGACTCTGGAAACACCATATATTTT. Protein: CASSSRDSGNTIYF.

The chain links TRBV7-3 to TRBJ2-3, with TRBD2 as a possible D gene (7 bases). Germline V lookup: CDR1 SGHTA, CDR2 FQGTGA. The CDR3 length is 16 residues. Trimming cost V 3 bases and J 3 bases, with 16 bases left between them. The CDR3 DNA follows: TGTGCCAGCAGCTTTCAGGGGAGGGAGGGAACAGATACGCAGTATTTT. Protein sequence: CASSFQGREGTDTQYF.

The V call is TRBV4-3, the J call TRBJ2-7; 7 bases fit TRBD1. There are 17 residues in the CDR3. V shed 4 bases, J shed 2 bases, and the junction held 14 bases outside the gene matches. The germline V gene has CDR1 LGHNA and CDR2 YSLEER. CDR3: CASSLTTSGQRTYEQYF. CDR3 nucleotides: TGCGCCAGCAGCCTCACCACCTCGGGACAGAGGACCTACGAGCAGTACTTC.

V usage is TRBV11-2 and J usage is TRBJ2-1; possibly TRBD2 for D (6 bases). This CDR3 has 19 amino acids. Germline CDR1 reads SGHAT; CDR2 reads FQNNGV. The germline V and J ends were trimmed by 2 bases and 0 bases, with 20 bases remaining between them. The chain's CDR3 is CASSLSLDGLTRSYNEQFF. The DNA for the CDR3 is TGTGCCAGCAGCTTATCTTTAGATGGACTAACTCGCTCCTACAATGAGCAGTTCTTC. The full variable domain, completed using reference TRBV11-2 and TRBJ2-1, is EAGVAQSPRYKIIEKRQSVAFWCNPISGHATLYWYQQILGQGPKLLIQFQNNGVVDDSQLPKDRFSAERLKGVDSTLKIQPAKLEDSAVYLCASSLSLDGLTRSYNEQFFGPGTRLTVL.

This clone has a single count. This likely comes from a read error, as the CDR3 has no conserved phenylalanine or tryptophan at its end. Because the CDR3's place on the DNA is in doubt, the DNA is left out and the CDR3 is given as listed by TCRdb. The V call is TRBV18, the J call TRBJ2-4; TRBD1, the table's D call, was not compared with the DNA. Including both end residues, the CDR3 is 12 amino acids long. The V gene's germline CDR1 is KGHSH and CDR2 LQKENI. The CDR3: CASSPGQGQKDL.

This sequence joins TRBV5-6 and TRBJ2-5; a weak D match, TRBD1 (6 bases). The germline V and J ends were trimmed by 4 bases and 0 bases, with 10 bases remaining between them. The CDR3 runs 14 residues. The germline gives CDR1 SGHDT, CDR2 YYEEEE. CDR3 region: CASSPTGYQETQYF. The CDR3 DNA reads TGTGCCAGCAGCCCAACAGGGTACCAAGAGACCCAGTACTTC.

This chain links TRBV5-1 with TRBJ2-5; 7 bases are shared with TRBD2. Trimming removed 2 bases from V and 1 base from J; junction bases left unmatched: 5. The CDR3 is 15 residues long. Germline loops: CDR1 SGHRS, CDR2 YFSETQ. Here the CDR3 reads CASSFGAGIQETQYF. In DNA form, the CDR3 reads TGCGCCAGCAGCTTCGGAGCGGGGATCCAAGAGACCCAGTACTTC.

The genes are TRBV3-1 (or the pseudogene TRBV3-2) and TRBJ1-2, with D perhaps TRBD1 (6 bases). Germline-derived CDR1 and CDR2 are LGHDT and YNNKEL (reference sequence). With 0 bases removed from V and 6 bases from J, the gap between germline ends came to 14 bases. The CDR3 spans 15 residues. The DNA for the CDR3 is TGTGCCAGCAGCCAAGATGTGCAGGGGATGAATGGCTACACCTTC. Protein: CASSQDVQGMNGYTF.

This chain links TRBV5-1 with TRBJ1-6; tentative D call: TRBD1 (5 bases). The ends were cut back, 5 bases at V and 5 bases at J, with 23 bases in the middle. Germline V CDR1 and CDR2: SGHRS, YFSETQ. The length of the CDR3 is 18 residues. DNA for the CDR3: TGCGCCAGCAGTACCGGGCTGGAATTGGGGACTAATAATTCACCCCTCCACTTT. It is translated as CASSTGLELGTNNSPLHF.

The table lists this clone with a few counts. CDR3 nucleotide sequence: TGCGCCAGCAGCCGGACTAGCGGGAGGGTCCAATGGGGTCAAGAGACCCAGTACTTC. It is translated as CASSRTSGRVQWGQETQYF. This rearrangement joins TRBV10-1 to TRBJ2-5, with TRBD2 matching over 15 bases. Germline CDR1 is WNHNN and CDR2 is SYGVQD (reference sequence). Trimming at V came to 6 bases and at J to 2 bases, leaving 13 bases not matched to a gene. CDR3 length: 19 amino acids.

V and J are TRBV5-5 and TRBJ2-2; D remains ambiguous. Germline CDR1 SGHKS, CDR2 YYEKEE (reference sequence). Trimming removed 4 bases from V and 4 bases from J, with 17 bases in between. The CDR3 spans 16 residues. CDR3 loop: CASSPGPQPGTGELFF. CDR3 DNA: TGTGCCAGCAGCCCTGGCCCCCAGCCAGGCACCGGGGAGCTGTTTTTT.

This chain uses TRBV6-2 or TRBV6-3 with TRBJ2-2; 12 bases are a match to TRBD2. CDR1 MNHEY and CDR2 SVGEGT come from the germline V gene. V was clipped by 6 bases and J by 3 bases; unmatched bases: 5. The CDR3 has 16 residues. The CDR3, as DNA: TGTGCCAGCAGCCGACTAGCGGGGGTCCACACCGGGGAGCTGTTTTTT. Its protein product is CASSRLAGVHTGELFF.

The chain couples TRBV5-1 to TRBJ2-2, with 7 bases fitting TRBD1. The CDR3 spans 14 residues. Germline CDR1 is SGHRS and CDR2 is YFSETQ. J lost 7 bases, V lost 3 bases, and 6 bases had no gene match. DNA for the CDR3: TGCGCCAGCAGCTCGACAGGGCGTGGCGGGGAGCTGTTTTTT. It is translated as CASSSTGRGGELFF.

A note on this clone: Additional DNA sequences in this sample encode the identical CDR3. The gene calls are TRBV5-5 and TRBJ1-1, with unresolved D. CDR1 is SGHKS, CDR2 YYEKEE, per germline (reference sequence). The CDR3 runs to 14 residues. Trimming took off 0 bases at V and 4 bases at J, with 10 bases between the two ends. The CDR3 DNA follows: TGTGCCAGCAGCTTGGGAGGGCGGGGCACTGAAGCTTTCTTT. Translation gives CASSLGGRGTEAFF.

This clone was detected a few times. The rearrangement joins TRBV28 to TRBJ2-7; the D gene is possibly TRBD2 (5 bases). The CDR3 covers 13 residues. CDR1 MDHEN and CDR2 SYDVKM come from the germline V gene. V was cut by 10 bases and J by 3 bases, with 16 bases left in between. The CDR3 spells CATQPAEFYEQYF. For the CDR3, the DNA is TGTGCCACCCAACCAGCGGAATTCTACGAGCAGTACTTC.

This chain connects TRBV2 to TRBJ1-6; 7 positions match TRBD1. The length of the CDR3 is 14 residues. Trimming cost V 3 bases and J 7 bases; bases outside gene matches: 3. Germline values: CDR1 SNHLY, CDR2 FYNNEI. CDR3 sequence (DNA): TGTGCCAGCAGTGAGGGGACAGCCAATTCACCCCTCCACTTT. This translates into CASSEGTANSPLHF.

CDR3 bases: TGTGCCAGCAGCTTAGAGACAGGGACTAATGAAAAACTGTTTTTT. Amino acid sequence: CASSLETGTNEKLFF. The V call is TRBV7-9, the J call TRBJ1-4, with 7 bases fitting TRBD1. J was trimmed by 2 bases and V by 1 base; bases with no gene match: 1. The germline CDR1 and CDR2 sequences are SEHNR and FQNEAQ (reference sequence). This CDR3 has 15 residues.

The chain is built from TRBV27 and TRBJ2-3, with D maybe TRBD2 (6 bases). Between the trimmed V and J ends, which lost 2 bases and 1 base, there was a span of 13 bases. CDR1 and CDR2 from the germline V gene are MNHEY and SMNVEV (reference sequence). CDR3 length: 16 amino acids. This CDR3 reads CASSLMLALGTDTQYF. CDR3 sequence (DNA): TGTGCCAGCAGTTTAATGCTAGCGTTGGGCACAGATACGCAGTATTTT.